This is a list of T cell receptor beta chains from one sample in a study of regulatory T cells in long-lasting Graves disease. TCRdb analysed the multiplex PCR reads with MiXCR anew, one entry per CDR3 protein. The profile shows about 540,000 distinct CDR3 sequences, approximately 13% of them singletons. The sample was also linked to a second study, of T cells in Graves' hyperthyroidism and ophthalmopathy.

This material consisted of peripheral blood mononuclear cells (PBMCs), taken at new diagnosis, from a patient treated with antithyroid drugs. The receptors shown here come from a young man with Graves disease. Both conserved end residues are part of each CDR3. Fields, in order: CDR3 DNA, CDR3 protein, clone size, J gene, V gene, D gene, CDR3 length. A D gene is named only where the DNA matches it firmly. A clone size is listed for some rows: how often the clone was seen (once, few, many), or a class if it is expanded.

TGTGCCAGCAGCACTTCCCCGGGACAGAAGGGCCAAGAGACCCAGTACTTC	CASSTSPGQKGQETQYF	NA	TRBJ2-5	TRBV9	TRBD1	17
TGTGCCAGCGACGGAGACCCCCCTAACTATGGCTACACCTTC	CASDGDPPNYGYTF	many	TRBJ1-2	TRBV28	NA	14
TGTGCCAGCAGTTATCACTCTGGGGCCAACGTCCTGACTTTC	CASSYHSGANVLTF	many	TRBJ2-6	TRBV27	NA	14
TGCAGTGCTAGAGGGACAGTAAGTCAGCCCCAGCATTTT	CSARGTVSQPQHF	many	TRBJ1-5	TRBV20-1	NA	13
TGCAGTGCTCAACTGACAGGGGCGATCTACGAGCAGTACTTC	CSAQLTGAIYEQYF	many	TRBJ2-7	TRBV20-1	TRBD1	14
TGCGCCAGCAGCCCGGGGATGACTAATGAAAAACTGTTTTTT	CASSPGMTNEKLFF	many	TRBJ1-4	TRBV5-1	NA	14
TGTGCCAGCAGCGTCGCGGGGTTGAACCAAGAGACCCAGTACTTC	CASSVAGLNQETQYF	NA	TRBJ2-5	TRBV9	NA	15
TGCAGCGTTGAGATGGGGGGGGTGACCCAGTACTTC	CSVEMGGVTQYF	NA	TRBJ2-5	TRBV29-1	TRBD2	12
TGTGCCAGCAGCAAGACTAGCGGGGTTAGCACAGATACGCAGTATTTT	CASSKTSGVSTDTQYF	many	TRBJ2-3	TRBV11-2	TRBD2	16
TGCAGCGTTGAACCCGGGGAGGAGGGTGAAGCTTTCTTT	CSVEPGEEGEAFF	many	TRBJ1-1	TRBV29-1	NA	13
TGCAGTGCTAGAGATATGACGGAGACGGATGGCTACACCTTC	CSARDMTETDGYTF	many	TRBJ1-2	TRBV20-1	NA	14
TGTGCCAGCAGCTTAGCGGCCCTCGCCTACGAGCAGTACTTC	CASSLAALAYEQYF	NA	TRBJ2-7	TRBV7-8	NA	14
TGTGCCAGCAGTTCGGGACAGCAGAATTCACCCCTCCACTTT	CASSSGQQNSPLHF	many	TRBJ1-6	TRBV12-3/TRBV12-4	TRBD1	14
TGTGCCAGCAGCTTAAGGGGATTTTCCGACACTTACACTGAAGCTTTCTTT	CASSLRGFSDTYTEAFF	many	TRBJ1-1	TRBV7-9	NA	17
TGTGCTAGTGGTTGGGGACAGGGGCAGAAAAACATTCAGTACTTC	CASGWGQGQKNIQYF	many	TRBJ2-4	TRBV12-5	TRBD1	15
TGCAGTGCTAGAGCCGGGACAGGGGGAGCCCCATCGGGGGAGCAGTTCTTC	CSARAGTGGAPSGEQFF	many	TRBJ2-1	TRBV20-1	TRBD1	17
TGTGCCACCTGTAGCGGGAGGGATTACAATGAGCAGTTCTTC	CATCSGRDYNEQFF	many	TRBJ2-1	TRBV2	TRBD2	14
TGTGCCAGCTCACCAAGTACAGCCTACAATGAGCAGTTCTTC	CASSPSTAYNEQFF	few	TRBJ2-1	TRBV18	NA	14
TGTGCCAGCAGTTCGGACAGCCGGTATGGCTACACCTTC	CASSSDSRYGYTF	many	TRBJ1-2	TRBV27	NA	13
TGCAGTGCCGCAGCGGGTCCTCGTGGCGATACGCAGTATTTT	CSAAAGPRGDTQYF	few	TRBJ2-3	TRBV20-1	NA	14
TGCGCCAGCAGCTTCGGGATGACCGGGACTAGCGGGAGCTACGAGCAGTACTTC	CASSFGMTGTSGSYEQYF	many	TRBJ2-7	TRBV5-1	TRBD2	18
TGCAGTGCTAGAGATATTTATAGCGGGATTTCCTACGAGCAGTACTTC	CSARDIYSGISYEQYF	many	TRBJ2-7	TRBV20-1	TRBD2	16
TGCAGCGTTTGGCGGTTGGGCTATGGCTACACCTTC	CSVWRLGYGYTF	many	TRBJ1-2	TRBV29-1	NA	12
TGCGCCAGCAGCCAGCCTACTAGCGGGAGGAACACAGATACGCAGTATTTT	CASSQPTSGRNTDTQYF	NA	TRBJ2-3	TRBV4-1	TRBD2	17
TGCAGTGCACCTAGGGGGGGCTTACCGCTGTTTTTT	CSAPRGGLPLFF	few	TRBJ1-4	TRBV20-1	NA	12
TGTGCCTGGAGCTTAGGCTATTTTACGGCTGGAAACACCATATATTTT	CAWSLGYFTAGNTIYF	NA	TRBJ1-3	TRBV30	NA	16
TGTGCCAGCAGCCCTCGGGGGGACCGGTACAACTACGAGCAGTACTTC	CASSPRGDRYNYEQYF	many	TRBJ2-7	TRBV11-2	TRBD2	16
TGTGCCACCAGTGATTTAAGTAGAGGGTTGACCGGGGAGCTGTTTTTT	CATSDLSRGLTGELFF	NA	TRBJ2-2	TRBV24-1	NA	16
TGTGCCAGCAGCAGAAACCCTAGCGGGAGGGCCTCGGAGACCCAGTACTTC	CASSRNPSGRASETQYF	many	TRBJ2-5	TRBV9	TRBD2	17
TGCGGTGCTAGATCAGACAATGAGCAGTTCTTC	CGARSDNEQFF	NA	TRBJ2-1	TRBV20-1	NA	11
TGTGCCACCCGCACAGAGAAGTGGAGCGGGGAGCTGTTTTTT	CATRTEKWSGELFF	NA	TRBJ2-2	TRBV15	NA	14